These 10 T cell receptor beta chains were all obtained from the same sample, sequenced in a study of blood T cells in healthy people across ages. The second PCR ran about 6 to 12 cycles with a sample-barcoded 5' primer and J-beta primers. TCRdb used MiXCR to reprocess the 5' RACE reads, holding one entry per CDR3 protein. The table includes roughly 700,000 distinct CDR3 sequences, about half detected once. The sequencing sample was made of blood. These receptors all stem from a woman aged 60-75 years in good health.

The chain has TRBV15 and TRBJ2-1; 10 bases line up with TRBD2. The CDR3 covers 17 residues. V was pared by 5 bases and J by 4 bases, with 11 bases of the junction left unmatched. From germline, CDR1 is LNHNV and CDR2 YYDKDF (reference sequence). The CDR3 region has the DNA TGTGCCACCAGCGGGAACTTTAGACTAGCGGGTTACAATGAGCAGTTCTTC. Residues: CATSGNFRLAGYNEQFF.

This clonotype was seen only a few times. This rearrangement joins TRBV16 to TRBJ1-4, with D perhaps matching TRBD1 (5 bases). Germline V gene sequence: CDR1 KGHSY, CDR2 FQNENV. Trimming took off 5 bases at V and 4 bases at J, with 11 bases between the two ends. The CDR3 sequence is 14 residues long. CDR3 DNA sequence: TGTGCCAGCAGCACCACAGGATTTAATGAAAAACTGTTTTTT. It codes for CASSTTGFNEKLFF. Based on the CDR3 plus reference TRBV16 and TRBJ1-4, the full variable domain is GEEVAQTPKHLVRGEGQKAKLYCAPIKGHSYVFWYQQVLKNEFKFLISFQNENVFDETGMPKERFSAKCLPNSPCSLEIQATKLEDSAVYFCASSTTGFNEKLFFGSGTQLSVL.

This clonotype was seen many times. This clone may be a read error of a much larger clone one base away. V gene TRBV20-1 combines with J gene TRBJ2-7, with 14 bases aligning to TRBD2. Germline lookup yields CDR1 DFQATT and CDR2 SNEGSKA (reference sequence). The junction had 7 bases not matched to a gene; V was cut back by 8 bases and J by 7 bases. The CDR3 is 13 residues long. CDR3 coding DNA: TGCAGTCCCCGGACTAGCGGGAGGAATGAGCAGTACTTC. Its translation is CSPRTSGRNEQYF.

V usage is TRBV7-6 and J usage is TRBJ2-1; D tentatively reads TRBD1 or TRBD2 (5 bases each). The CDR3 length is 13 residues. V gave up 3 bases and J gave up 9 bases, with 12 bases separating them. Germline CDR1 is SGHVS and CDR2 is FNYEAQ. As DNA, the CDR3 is TGTGCCAGCAGCTTTCAACTCGGGACTGAGCAGTTCTTC. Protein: CASSFQLGTEQFF.

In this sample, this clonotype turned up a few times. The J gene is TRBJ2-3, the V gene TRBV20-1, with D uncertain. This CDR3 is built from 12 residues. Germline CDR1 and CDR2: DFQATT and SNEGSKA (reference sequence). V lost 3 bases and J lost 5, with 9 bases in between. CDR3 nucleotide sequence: TGCAGTGCTAGGCGACTTGGAGATACGCAGTATTTT. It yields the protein CSARRLGDTQYF.

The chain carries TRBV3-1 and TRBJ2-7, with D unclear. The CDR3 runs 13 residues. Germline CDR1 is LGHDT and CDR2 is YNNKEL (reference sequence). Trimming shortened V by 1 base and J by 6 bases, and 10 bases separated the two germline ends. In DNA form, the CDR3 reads TGTGCCAGCAGCCAAGGGGGTGATAGCGAGCAGTACTTC. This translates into CASSQGGDSEQYF.

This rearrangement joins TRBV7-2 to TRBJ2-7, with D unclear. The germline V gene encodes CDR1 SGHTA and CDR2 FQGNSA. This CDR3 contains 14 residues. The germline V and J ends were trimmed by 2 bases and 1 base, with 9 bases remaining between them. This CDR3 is CASSLLGRSYEQYF. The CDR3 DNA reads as TGTGCCAGCAGCTTACTGGGCCGTTCCTACGAGCAGTACTTC.

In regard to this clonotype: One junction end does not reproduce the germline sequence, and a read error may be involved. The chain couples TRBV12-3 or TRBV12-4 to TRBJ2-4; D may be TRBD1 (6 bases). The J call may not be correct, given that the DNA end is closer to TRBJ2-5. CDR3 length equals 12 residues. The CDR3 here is CASSQGQGTQYF. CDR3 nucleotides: TGTGCCAGCAGTCAGGGACAAGGGACCCAGTACTTC.

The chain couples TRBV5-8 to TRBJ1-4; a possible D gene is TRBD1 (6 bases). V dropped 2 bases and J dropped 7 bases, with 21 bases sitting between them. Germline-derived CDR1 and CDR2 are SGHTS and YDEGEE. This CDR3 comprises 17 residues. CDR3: CASSFGVGGPVLEKLFF. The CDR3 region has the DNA TGTGCCAGCAGCTTCGGGGTCGGGGGGCCAGTTCTTGAAAAACTGTTTTTT.

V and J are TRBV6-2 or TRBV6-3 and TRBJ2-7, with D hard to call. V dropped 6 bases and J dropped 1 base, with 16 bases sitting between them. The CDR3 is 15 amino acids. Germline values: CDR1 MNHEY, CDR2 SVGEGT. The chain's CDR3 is CASRDPGRFSYEQYF. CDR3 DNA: TGTGCCAGCAGAGACCCGGGTAGGTTTTCCTACGAGCAGTACTTC.